The rows below give T cell receptor beta chains drawn from one sample of a study of vaccination effects on CD4 cells after COVID-19. TCRdb's copy holds only in-frame clones and misses some; the assay was immunoSEQ multiplex PCR. The sample holds about 24,000 clones, approximately 83% seen once. Which antigens these TCRs recognize remains unknown. Sequencing was performed on CD4+ T cells from PBMCs cultured with HCoV-NL63 spike peptides, taken before COVID-19 vaccination. The receptors derive from a human donor who received a COVID-19 vaccine. The CDR3 runs from the conserved cysteine through the conserved F or W. D genes are given only for firm matches. Where a row states a size, it is once, few, many or the class of an expanded clone; other rows omit it.

D: NA; length: 15; V: TRBV5-1; J: TRBJ2-3; size: NA; CDR3: CASSLAGKLTDTQYF; DNA: TGCGCCAGCAGCTTGGCGGGGAAACTCACAGATACGCAGTATTTT
D: NA; length: 15; V: TRBV3-1/TRBV3-2; J: TRBJ2-2; size: NA; CDR3: CASSQVPDSTGELFF; DNA: TGTGCCAGCAGCCAAGTGCCAGATTCCACCGGGGAGCTGTTTTTT
D: NA; length: 12; V: TRBV5-4; J: TRBJ1-2; size: NA; CDR3: CASSLPGGGYTF; DNA: TGTGCCAGCAGCCTCCCCGGAGGAGGCTACACCTTC
D: NA; length: 12; V: TRBV6-5; J: TRBJ1-2; size: NA; CDR3: CASRTQGYGYTF; DNA: TGTGCCAGCAGGACTCAGGGGTATGGCTACACCTTC
D: NA; length: 14; V: TRBV4-2; J: TRBJ1-3; size: NA; CDR3: CASSQESGVNTIYF; DNA: TGTGCCAGCAGCCAAGAATCAGGGGTGAACACCATATATTTT
D: TRBD2; length: 16; V: TRBV19; J: TRBJ2-1; size: NA; CDR3: CASRFLASGSYNEQFF; DNA: TGTGCCAGTAGATTCCTGGCTAGCGGCTCCTACAATGAGCAGTTCTTC
D: TRBD2; length: 17; V: TRBV15; J: TRBJ2-3; size: NA; CDR3: CATSRLPGLEETDTQYF; DNA: TGTGCCACCAGCAGATTACCGGGACTAGAAGAAACAGATACGCAGTATTTT
D: NA; length: 13; V: TRBV2; J: TRBJ2-3; size: few; CDR3: CASKSGGTDTQYF; DNA: TGTGCCAGCAAGTCGGGGGGCACAGATACGCAGTATTTT
D: TRBD1; length: 15; V: TRBV6-2/TRBV6-3; J: TRBJ1-3; size: NA; CDR3: CASSRTGSSGNTIYF; DNA: TGTGCCAGCAGTCGGACAGGTTCCTCTGGAAACACCATATATTTT
D: TRBD2; length: 14; V: TRBV7-2; J: TRBJ2-2; size: NA; CDR3: CASSSWTSGGELFF; DNA: TGTGCCAGCAGCTCATGGACTAGCGGAGGGGAGCTGTTTTTT
D: NA; length: 14; V: TRBV5-1; J: TRBJ1-1; size: NA; CDR3: CASSLDRVDTEAFF; DNA: TGCGCCAGCAGCTTGGACAGGGTAGACACTGAAGCTTTCTTT
D: TRBD1; length: 16; V: TRBV5-6; J: TRBJ1-2; size: NA; CDR3: CASSLQGGPANYGYTF; DNA: TGTGCCAGCAGCTTACAGGGGGGGCCGGCCAACTATGGCTACACCTTC
D: NA; length: 17; V: TRBV4-1; J: TRBJ2-3; size: NA; CDR3: CASSQEGFPNVPDTQYF; DNA: TGCGCCAGCAGCCAAGAAGGGTTCCCAAATGTCCCAGATACGCAGTATTTT
D: TRBD1; length: 15; V: TRBV7-9; J: TRBJ1-2; size: NA; CDR3: CASLPFLRDRVGYTF; DNA: TGTGCCAGCTTGCCCTTCCTCCGGGACAGGGTCGGCTACACCTTC
D: NA; length: 13; V: TRBV6-5; J: TRBJ1-2; size: NA; CDR3: CASSNSGTYGYTF; DNA: TGTGCCAGCAGTAACTCAGGGACTTATGGCTACACCTTC